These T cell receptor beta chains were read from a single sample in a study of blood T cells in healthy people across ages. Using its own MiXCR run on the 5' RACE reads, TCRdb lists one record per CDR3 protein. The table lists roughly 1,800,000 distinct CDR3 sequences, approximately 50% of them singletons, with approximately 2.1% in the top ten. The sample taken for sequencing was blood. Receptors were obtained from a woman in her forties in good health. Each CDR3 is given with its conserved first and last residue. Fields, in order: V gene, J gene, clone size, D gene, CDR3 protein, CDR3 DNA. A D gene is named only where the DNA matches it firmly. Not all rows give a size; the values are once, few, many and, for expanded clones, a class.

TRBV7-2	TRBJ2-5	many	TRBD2	CASSLGGLEETQYF	TGTGCCAGCAGCTTGGGGGGACTAGAAGAGACCCAGTACTTC
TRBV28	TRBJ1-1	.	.	CASSPTGSPEAFF	TGTGCCAGCAGTCCCACAGGTTCCCCTGAAGCTTTCTTT
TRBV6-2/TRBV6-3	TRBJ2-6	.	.	CASSFPGTASGVGANVLTF	TGTGCCAGCAGTTTTCCCGGGACTGCCTCCGGCGTTGGGGCCAACGTCCTGACTTTC
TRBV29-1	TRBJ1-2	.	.	CSVGGNRHGYTF	TGCAGCGTTGGAGGGAACCGGCATGGCTACACCTTC
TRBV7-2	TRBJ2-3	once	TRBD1	CASSLLGDSVSDTQYF	TGTGCCAGCAGCCTATTAGGGGACAGCGTCTCAGATACGCAGTATTTT
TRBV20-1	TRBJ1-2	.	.	CSSRDTGGIYGYTF	TGCAGTTCCAGAGATACAGGAGGTATCTATGGCTACACCTTC
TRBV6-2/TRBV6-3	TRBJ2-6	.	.	CASSYSIEGANVLTF	TGTGCCAGCAGTTATAGCATCGAGGGGGCCAACGTCCTGACTTTC
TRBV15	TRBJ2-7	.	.	CATSGAGYEQYF	TGTGCCACCAGCGGGGCTGGCTACGAGCAGTACTTC
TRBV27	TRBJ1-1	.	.	CASRGLNTEAFF	TGTGCCAGCAGGGGCCTGAACACTGAAGCTTTCTTT
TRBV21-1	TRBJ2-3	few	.	CASTELAAPTDTQYF	TGTGCCAGCACTGAACTAGCGGCCCCCACAGATACGCAGTATTTT
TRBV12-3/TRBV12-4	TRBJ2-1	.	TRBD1	CASSYGQGDYEQFF	TGTGCCAGCAGCTACGGACAGGGGGACTATGAGCAGTTCTTC
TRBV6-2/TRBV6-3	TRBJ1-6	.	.	CASSPGTPNNSPLHF	TGTGCCAGCAGCCCCGGGACACCAAATAATTCACCCCTCCACTTT
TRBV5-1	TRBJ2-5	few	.	CASSRSADLQETQYF	TGCGCCAGCAGTCGGAGCGCCGACCTCCAAGAGACCCAGTACTTC
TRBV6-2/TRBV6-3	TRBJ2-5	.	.	CASSSLGGWETQYF	TGTGCCAGCAGCTCGCTCGGCGGGTGGGAGACCCAGTACTTC
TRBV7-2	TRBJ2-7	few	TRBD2	CASSLFPGGVGFGEQYF	TGTGCCAGCAGCTTATTCCCGGGGGGAGTCGGTTTCGGCGAGCAGTACTTC
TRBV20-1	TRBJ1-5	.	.	CSASIGVGQPQHF	TGCAGTGCTAGCATAGGGGTAGGTCAGCCCCAGCATTTT
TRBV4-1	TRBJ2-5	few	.	CASSQDAATARTQYF	TGCGCCAGCAGCCAAGATGCAGCCACCGCACGGACCCAGTACTTC
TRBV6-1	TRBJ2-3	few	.	CASSELLDTQYF	TGTGCCAGCAGTGAATTACTAGATACGCAGTATTTT
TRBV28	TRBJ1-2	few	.	CASSPSGFDLDGYTF	TGTGCCAGCAGTCCCTCGGGATTTGACTTGGATGGCTACACCTTC
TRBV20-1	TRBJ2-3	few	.	CSAGHQGFADTQYF	TGCAGTGCTGGTCATCAGGGATTCGCAGATACGCAGTATTTT
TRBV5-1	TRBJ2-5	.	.	CASSAIGRYQETQYF	TGCGCCAGCAGCGCAATCGGACGGTACCAAGAGACCCAGTACTTC
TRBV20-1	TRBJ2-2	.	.	CSASWQGGGGELFF	TGCAGTGCTAGTTGGCAGGGAGGAGGCGGGGAGCTGTTTTTT
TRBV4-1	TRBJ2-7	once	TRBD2	CASSQEAGGRYYEQYF	TGCGCCAGCAGCCAAGAGGCGGGGGGGCGTTACTACGAGCAGTACTTC
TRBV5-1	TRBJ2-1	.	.	CASNPTRTVYNEQFF	TGCGCCAGCAACCCGACACGGACAGTCTACAATGAGCAGTTCTTC
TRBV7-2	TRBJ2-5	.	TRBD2	CASSPQAGRYQETQYF	TGTGCCAGCAGCCCACAAGCGGGGAGGTACCAAGAGACCCAGTACTTC
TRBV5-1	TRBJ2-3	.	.	CASSLERREDTQYF	TGCGCCAGCAGCTTGGAGCGGAGGGAAGATACGCAGTATTTT
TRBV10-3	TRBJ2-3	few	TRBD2	CAISEPSGVATQYF	TGTGCCATCAGTGAGCCCAGCGGGGTAGCTACGCAGTATTTT
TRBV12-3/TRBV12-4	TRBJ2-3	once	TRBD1	CASTEGGSDTQYF	TGTGCCAGCACCGAAGGGGGCTCCGATACGCAGTATTTT
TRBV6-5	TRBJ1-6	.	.	CASRDDIYNSPLHF	TGTGCCAGCAGAGACGATATCTATAATTCACCCCTCCACTTT
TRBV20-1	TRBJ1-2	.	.	CSANIRGQHGYTF	TGCAGTGCAAATATACGGGGGCAACATGGCTACACCTTC
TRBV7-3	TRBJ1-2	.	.	CASSLRGRDGYTF	TGTGCCAGCAGCTTACGGGGTAGGGATGGCTACACCTTC
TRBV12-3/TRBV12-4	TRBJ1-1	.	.	CASSIRGTEAFF	TGTGCCAGCAGTATTCGAGGCACTGAAGCTTTCTTT
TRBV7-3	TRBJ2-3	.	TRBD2	CASSLIGGEGTDTQYF	TGTGCCAGCAGCTTAATTGGAGGGGAGGGTACAGATACGCAGTATTTT
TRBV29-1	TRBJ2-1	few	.	CSVVGGGVGNNEQFF	TGCAGCGTTGTGGGAGGGGGGGTCGGAAACAATGAGCAGTTCTTC
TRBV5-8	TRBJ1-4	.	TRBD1	CASSSGDRGLDEKLFF	TGTGCCAGCAGCTCTGGAGACAGGGGGCTCGACGAAAAACTGTTTTTT
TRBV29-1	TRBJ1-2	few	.	CSVEGGKYGYTF	TGCAGCGTCGAAGGGGGAAAGTATGGCTACACCTTC
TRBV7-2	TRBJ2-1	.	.	CASSLAGKGETQFF	TGTGCCAGCAGCTTAGCAGGGAAGGGCGAGACCCAGTTCTTC